The rows below give T cell receptor beta chains drawn from one sample of a study of cytotoxic CD8 clonotypes in ibrutinib-treated CLL. Using immunoSEQ multiplex PCR, the repertoire was profiled, and TCRdb retains in-frame clones only, with some absent. This sample yields around 20,000 clones, of which roughly 75% are seen a single time; around 7.7% belongs to the top ten. Source: PBMCs, taken before ibrutinib treatment. Receptors originate from a human donor with chronic lymphocytic leukemia. Both conserved end residues are part of each CDR3. The D gene is left open where the match is weak. For some rows the clone size is stated as once, few or many, or as a class when expanded; others skip it.

size: once; V: TRBV6-1; D: -; J: TRBJ1-1; DNA: TGTGCCAGCAGTGCGGACGGAGGAGCGAACACTGAAGCTTTCTTT; CDR3: CASSADGGANTEAFF
size: -; V: TRBV30; D: TRBD1; J: TRBJ1-1; DNA: TGTGCCCTTAGCGGACAGGTGAACACTGAAGCTTTCTTT; CDR3: CALSGQVNTEAFF
size: -; V: TRBV6-5; D: TRBD1; J: TRBJ2-5; DNA: TGTGCCAGCAGTTACCACGGACAGGGGGGCAGGGAGACCCAGTACTTC; CDR3: CASSYHGQGGRETQYF
size: once; V: TRBV11-3; D: -; J: TRBJ1-1; DNA: TGTGCCAGCAGCTTCCAGGCAGGGAACACTGAAGCTTTCTTT; CDR3: CASSFQAGNTEAFF
size: -; V: TRBV19; D: -; J: TRBJ2-5; DNA: TGTGCCAGCTTGGGGAACCAAGAGACCCAGTACTTC; CDR3: CASLGNQETQYF
size: -; V: TRBV11-1; D: TRBD2; J: TRBJ2-1; DNA: TGTGCCAGCAGCTCCGGACTAGCGTCCTACAATGAGCAGTTCTTC; CDR3: CASSSGLASYNEQFF
size: few; V: TRBV5-4; D: -; J: TRBJ1-4; DNA: TGTGCCAGCAGCTTCCCTGGGGCAACTAATGAAAAACTGTTTTTT; CDR3: CASSFPGATNEKLFF
size: -; V: TRBV4-1; D: TRBD1; J: TRBJ1-1; DNA: TGCGCCAGCAGCAAACCGGGACAGAGAAACACTGAAGCTTTCTTT; CDR3: CASSKPGQRNTEAFF
size: -; V: TRBV30; D: -; J: TRBJ1-5; DNA: TGTGCCTGGAGACATCGTAGGGCCCCCAATCAGCCCCAGCATTTT; CDR3: CAWRHRRAPNQPQHF
size: -; V: TRBV7-9; D: -; J: TRBJ2-7; DNA: TGTGCCAGCAGCTCCAGACAGTACGACGAGCAGTACTTC; CDR3: CASSSRQYDEQYF
size: -; V: TRBV19; D: TRBD1; J: TRBJ1-5; DNA: TGTGCCAGTATCCCTCGGGACAGGGGTAGCAATCAGCCCCAGCATTTT; CDR3: CASIPRDRGSNQPQHF
size: -; V: TRBV9; D: -; J: TRBJ2-5; DNA: TGTGCCAGCAGCCCACTAGCTGTCGTAGAGACCCAGTACTTC; CDR3: CASSPLAVVETQYF
size: -; V: TRBV27; D: -; J: TRBJ1-1; DNA: TGTGCCAGCAGCCCCCCAGGGGCGGGTACTGAAGCTTTCTTT; CDR3: CASSPPGAGTEAFF
size: -; V: TRBV15; D: TRBD2; J: TRBJ2-5; DNA: TGTGCCACCAGCAGAGTCCCCGCGGGACTAGCTTTTGCCCGGGGGGAGACCCAGTACTTC; CDR3: CATSRVPAGLAFARGETQYF
size: -; V: TRBV30; D: -; J: TRBJ1-5; DNA: TGTGCCTGGAGTGGATTGAAGGGGGGGGAAGGCAATCAGCCCCAGCATTTT; CDR3: CAWSGLKGGEGNQPQHF
size: -; V: TRBV5-6; D: -; J: TRBJ2-1; DNA: TGTGCCAGCAGCTTGGGGTCCTTCCCAGGGGATGAGCAGTTCTTC; CDR3: CASSLGSFPGDEQFF
size: -; V: TRBV5-1; D: -; J: TRBJ1-1; DNA: TGCGCCAGCAGCTTGTTGGGGGAGGTCACTGAAGCTTTCTTT; CDR3: CASSLLGEVTEAFF
size: -; V: TRBV5-1; D: TRBD1; J: TRBJ1-2; DNA: TGCGCCAGCAGCCCGGGACAGGCCGGAGGTGGCTACACCTTC; CDR3: CASSPGQAGGGYTF
size: -; V: TRBV28; D: TRBD2; J: TRBJ2-3; DNA: TGTGCCAGCAGTCACTCGGGACTAGCGGGAGCGGGAGATACGCAGTATTTT; CDR3: CASSHSGLAGAGDTQYF
size: -; V: TRBV11-1; D: -; J: TRBJ2-1; DNA: TGTGCCAGCAGCTTCGACAGAAACTCCAATGAGCAGTTCTTC; CDR3: CASSFDRNSNEQFF
size: once; V: TRBV29-1; D: -; J: TRBJ1-4; DNA: TGCAGCGTTGAGGCAGGGCCTAATGAAAAACTGTTTTTT; CDR3: CSVEAGPNEKLFF
size: -; V: TRBV6-5; D: -; J: TRBJ2-7; DNA: TGTGCCAGCAGCATAGACGGCTACGAGCAGTACTTC; CDR3: CASSIDGYEQYF
size: -; V: TRBV21-1; D: -; J: TRBJ1-1; DNA: TGTGCCAGCAGCAAAGTCTGCATCAGAGACCGGAACACTGAAGCTTTCTTT; CDR3: CASSKVCIRDRNTEAFF
size: -; V: TRBV18; D: -; J: TRBJ1-2; DNA: TGTGCCAGCTCACCAAAAGGGGGAAACTATGGCTACACCTTC; CDR3: CASSPKGGNYGYTF
size: -; V: TRBV7-9; D: -; J: TRBJ2-6; DNA: TGTGCCAGCAGCTTAGGGGCGCGGCAGGGCCGCTCTGGGGCCAACGTCCTGACTTTC; CDR3: CASSLGARQGRSGANVLTF
size: -; V: TRBV6-6; D: -; J: TRBJ2-7; DNA: TGTGCCAGCAGTTACTCCGGGCGGGAGCAGTACTTC; CDR3: CASSYSGREQYF
size: -; V: TRBV11-3; D: -; J: TRBJ1-1; DNA: TGTGCCAGCAGCCCTAAGGGACAAAACACTGAAGCTTTCTTT; CDR3: CASSPKGQNTEAFF
size: -; V: TRBV15; D: -; J: TRBJ2-7; DNA: TGTGCCACCAGCAGACGAGGAACAGGTCTTAGCTCCTACGAGCAGTACTTC; CDR3: CATSRRGTGLSSYEQYF
size: -; V: TRBV5-1; D: -; J: TRBJ2-2; DNA: TGCGCCAGCAGCTTGGACGGGGGAAACACCGGGGAGCTGTTTTTT; CDR3: CASSLDGGNTGELFF
size: -; V: TRBV4-1; D: -; J: TRBJ2-5; DNA: TGCGCCAGCAGCCAAGACCAACGAGGAGAGACCCAGTACTTC; CDR3: CASSQDQRGETQYF
size: -; V: TRBV19; D: -; J: TRBJ1-5; DNA: TGTGCCAGTAGTATTCGGGTCGGGCGGGGCAATCAGCCCCAGCATTTT; CDR3: CASSIRVGRGNQPQHF
size: few; V: TRBV7-9; D: TRBD1; J: TRBJ1-1; DNA: TGTGCCAGCAGCGTGGGGACAGGCTTCACTGAAGCTTTCTTT; CDR3: CASSVGTGFTEAFF
size: -; V: TRBV5-6; D: -; J: TRBJ1-4; DNA: TGTGCCAGCAGCTTGCAGTTCCTACTCGGGAGTGAAAAACTGTTTTTT; CDR3: CASSLQFLLGSEKLFF
size: few; V: TRBV11-2; D: -; J: TRBJ2-3; DNA: TGTGCCAGCAGCTCCCAATTTGCTGCTCATACGCAGTATTTT; CDR3: CASSSQFAAHTQYF
size: -; V: TRBV6-6; D: -; J: TRBJ1-5; DNA: TGTGCCAGCAGCCAGCCAGCAGGGATGAGCAATCAGCCCCAGCATTTT; CDR3: CASSQPAGMSNQPQHF
size: -; V: TRBV6-1; D: TRBD1; J: TRBJ1-1; DNA: TGTGCCACAGGGGGGGCTTTAAACACTGAAGCTTTCTTT; CDR3: CATGGALNTEAFF
size: -; V: TRBV18; D: -; J: TRBJ1-1; DNA: TGTGCCAGCTCACCACCCGGCGGGAAGAACACTGAAGCTTTCTTT; CDR3: CASSPPGGKNTEAFF
size: -; V: TRBV27; D: -; J: TRBJ2-3; DNA: TGTGCCAGCAGTCCGACGGACAAACGATTTACCACAGATACGCAGTATTTT; CDR3: CASSPTDKRFTTDTQYF
size: -; V: TRBV19; D: TRBD1; J: TRBJ2-1; DNA: TGTGCCAGTAGTGGGGACCGGGACAGGGACCGCTATGAGCAGTTCTTC; CDR3: CASSGDRDRDRYEQFF
size: -; V: TRBV2; D: -; J: TRBJ2-3; DNA: TGTGCCAGCAGTGCCCAACAGGGCACAGATACGCAGTATTTT; CDR3: CASSAQQGTDTQYF
size: -; V: TRBV29-1; D: TRBD2; J: TRBJ2-1; DNA: TGCAGCGCGAGAAGCGGGAGGGCCGGCGAGCAGTTCTTC; CDR3: CSARSGRAGEQFF
size: few; V: TRBV10-3; D: -; J: TRBJ2-2; DNA: TGTGCCATCAGGCAGGACAGTGTTACCGGGGAGCTGTTTTTT; CDR3: CAIRQDSVTGELFF
size: -; V: TRBV27; D: TRBD2; J: TRBJ2-5; DNA: TGTGCCAGCAGTTTCGGAGGTCCGGGGGGAGAGACCCAGTACTTC; CDR3: CASSFGGPGGETQYF
size: -; V: TRBV28; D: TRBD2; J: TRBJ2-3; DNA: TGTGCCAGCAGTCCCCAACGGGGAGGGAGGTTATCTTATGGGGATACGCAGTATTTT; CDR3: CASSPQRGGRLSYGDTQYF
size: -; V: TRBV6-1; D: -; J: TRBJ1-5; DNA: TGTGCCAGCAGGAATGTGGGGTATCAGCCCCAGCATTTT; CDR3: CASRNVGYQPQHF
size: -; V: TRBV7-2; D: -; J: TRBJ1-1; DNA: TGTGCCAGCAGCTTACTGGGGCGGAACACTGAAGCTTTCTTT; CDR3: CASSLLGRNTEAFF
size: once; V: TRBV9; D: -; J: TRBJ1-4; DNA: TGTGCCAGCAGCGGAGGGGGGACTAATGAAAAACTGTTTTTT; CDR3: CASSGGGTNEKLFF
size: -; V: TRBV13; D: TRBD1; J: TRBJ1-6; DNA: TGTGCCAGCAGCCCGACTGTGCGGGGACAGGGGGCGTTTAATTCACCCCTCCACTTT; CDR3: CASSPTVRGQGAFNSPLHF
size: once; V: TRBV11-2; D: -; J: TRBJ2-1; DNA: TGTGCCAGCAGCTTAGCCCAGGGAGGTGGGTACAATGAGCAGTTCTTC; CDR3: CASSLAQGGGYNEQFF
size: -; V: TRBV5-5; D: TRBD1; J: TRBJ1-5; DNA: TGTGCCAGCAGCCCAACCGGGACAGGGTATCAGCCCCAGCATTTT; CDR3: CASSPTGTGYQPQHF
size: -; V: TRBV7-2; D: -; J: TRBJ2-7; DNA: TGTGCCAGCAGCTTAGAGAATAGCGCCTCCTACGAGCAGTACTTC; CDR3: CASSLENSASYEQYF